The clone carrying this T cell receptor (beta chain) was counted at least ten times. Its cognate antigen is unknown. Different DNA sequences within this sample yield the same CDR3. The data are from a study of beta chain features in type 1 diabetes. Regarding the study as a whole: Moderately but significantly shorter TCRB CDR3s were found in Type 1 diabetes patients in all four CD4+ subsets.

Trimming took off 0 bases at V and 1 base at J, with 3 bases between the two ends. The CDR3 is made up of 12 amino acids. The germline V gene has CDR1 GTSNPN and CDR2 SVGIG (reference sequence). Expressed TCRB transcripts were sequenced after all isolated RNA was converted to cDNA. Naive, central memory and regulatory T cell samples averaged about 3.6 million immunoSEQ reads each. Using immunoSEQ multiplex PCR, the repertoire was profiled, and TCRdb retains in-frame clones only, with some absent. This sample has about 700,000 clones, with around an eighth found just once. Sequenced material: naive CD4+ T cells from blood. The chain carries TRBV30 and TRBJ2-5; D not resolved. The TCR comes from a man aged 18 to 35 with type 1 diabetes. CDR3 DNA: TGTGCCTGGAGTGTGTCCCAAGAGACCCAGTACTTC. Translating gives CAWSVSQETQYF.